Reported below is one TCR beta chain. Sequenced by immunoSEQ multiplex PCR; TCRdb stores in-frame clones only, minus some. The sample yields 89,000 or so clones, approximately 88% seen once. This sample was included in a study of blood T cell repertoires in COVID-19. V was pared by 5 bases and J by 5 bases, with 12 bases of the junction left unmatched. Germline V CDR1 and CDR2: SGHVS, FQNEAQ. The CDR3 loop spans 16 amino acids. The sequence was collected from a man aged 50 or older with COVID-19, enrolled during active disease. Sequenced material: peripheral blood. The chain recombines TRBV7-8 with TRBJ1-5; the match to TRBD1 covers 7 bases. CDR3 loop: CASSRGLVRGDQPQHF. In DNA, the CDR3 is TGTGCCAGCAGCCGAGGGTTAGTCAGGGGGGATCAGCCCCAGCATTTT.